Listed here are 9 T cell receptor beta chains from one sample, sequenced in a study of OX40 agonist ivuxolimab in advanced cancers. Produced via immunoSEQ multiplex PCR; TCRdb's table is partial and in-frame only. Among over 75,000 clones listed, roughly 87% were seen once. This specimen was CD4+ or CD8+ T cells sorted from blood, taken in a trial of the OX40 agonist ivuxolimab. These receptors came from an adult with an advanced solid tumor such as melanoma, head and neck, liver or kidney cancer.

This rearrangement joins TRBV9 to TRBJ2-2; tentatively, D is TRBD1 or TRBD2 (5 bases each). Per germline, CDR1 SGDLS and CDR2 YYNGEE. The CDR3 extends over 15 amino acids. Trimming removed 4 bases from V and 5 bases from J, with 15 bases in between. The CDR3 nucleotides read TGTGCCAGCAGCCCGCGAGGGGTATGGACCGGGGAGCTGTTTTTT. This codes for CASSPRGVWTGELFF.

This clone showed up just a few times. This chain connects TRBV6-1 to TRBJ1-5; 7 positions agree with TRBD1. The CDR3 runs 14 residues. The junction had 5 bases not matched to a gene; V was cut back by 3 bases and J by 6 bases. Germline V gene data show CDR1 as MNHNS and CDR2 as SASEGT. The CDR3 loop reads CASSETGYAQPQHF. In DNA form, the CDR3 reads TGTGCCAGCAGTGAGACAGGGTACGCTCAGCCCCAGCATTTT.

The J gene is TRBJ2-7, the V gene TRBV14, with 12 bases identical to TRBD2. V trimming: 6 bases; J trimming: 3 bases; junction bases outside the gene matches: 30. The V gene's germline CDR1 is SGHDN and CDR2 FVKESK. The CDR3 consists of 23 residues. CDR3 nucleotide sequence: TGTGCCAGCAGAGTTAACGGACCCGAGGGAACCCCGGGACTAGCGGGCCCAGTCTACGAGCAGTACTTC. Translation: CASRVNGPEGTPGLAGPVYEQYF.

This rearrangement joins TRBV5-1 to TRBJ2-7; the match to TRBD2 covers 8 bases. Germline loops: CDR1 SGHRS, CDR2 YFSETQ. The CDR3 spans 16 residues. Trimming cost V 0 bases and J 2 bases; bases outside gene matches: 7. The CDR3 region has the DNA TGCGCCAGCAGCTTGGGGCCGGGAGGGCTTACCTACGAGCAGTACTTC. Translation: CASSLGPGGLTYEQYF.

V and J are TRBV7-2 and TRBJ2-7; possibly TRBD2 for D (5 bases). Germline CDR1 SGHTA, CDR2 FQGNSA. This CDR3 has 14 amino acids. Deletions cut 0 bases from V and 2 bases from J, with 8 bases between. In DNA form, the CDR3 reads TGTGCCAGCAGCTTAGCGCGGGTCGCCTACGAGCAGTACTTC. This translates into CASSLARVAYEQYF.

This chain connects TRBV7-8 to TRBJ1-4; D is ambiguous. Trimming cost V 0 bases and J 4 bases, with 12 bases left between them. There are 16 residues in the CDR3. Per germline, CDR1 SGHVS and CDR2 FQNEAQ. CDR3 residues: CASSLALRTLNEKLFF. In nucleotides, the CDR3 is TGTGCCAGCAGCTTAGCGCTGAGGACCCTTAATGAAAAACTGTTTTTT.

V gene TRBV11-2 combines with J gene TRBJ1-3; D remains unclear. Germline loops: CDR1 SGHAT, CDR2 FQNNGV. This CDR3 spans 15 amino acids. The V gene lost 5 bases and the J gene lost 1 base, with 12 bases spanning the gap. CDR3 sequence: CASSPARASGNTIYF. As DNA, the CDR3 is TGTGCCAGCAGCCCGGCCCGGGCGTCTGGAAACACCATATATTTT.

The CDR3 reads CAWSPRTGANVLTF. The CDR3, as DNA: TGTGCCTGGAGTCCCCGGACTGGGGCCAACGTCCTGACTTTC. This chain links TRBV30 with TRBJ2-6; D not certain. V dropped 2 bases and J dropped 2 bases, with 7 bases sitting between them. This CDR3 region has 14 residues. Germline V lookup: CDR1 GTSNPN, CDR2 SVGIG (reference sequence).

In DNA form, the CDR3 reads TGTGCCAGCAGCTTCGGGGGGACAGATACGCAGTATTTT. This encodes CASSFGGTDTQYF. J is TRBJ2-3 and V is TRBV7-9; 7 nucleotides match TRBD2. The germline gives CDR1 SEHNR, CDR2 FQNEAQ (reference sequence). This CDR3 is 13 amino acids long. V shed 3 bases, J shed 3 bases, and the junction held 0 bases outside the gene matches.